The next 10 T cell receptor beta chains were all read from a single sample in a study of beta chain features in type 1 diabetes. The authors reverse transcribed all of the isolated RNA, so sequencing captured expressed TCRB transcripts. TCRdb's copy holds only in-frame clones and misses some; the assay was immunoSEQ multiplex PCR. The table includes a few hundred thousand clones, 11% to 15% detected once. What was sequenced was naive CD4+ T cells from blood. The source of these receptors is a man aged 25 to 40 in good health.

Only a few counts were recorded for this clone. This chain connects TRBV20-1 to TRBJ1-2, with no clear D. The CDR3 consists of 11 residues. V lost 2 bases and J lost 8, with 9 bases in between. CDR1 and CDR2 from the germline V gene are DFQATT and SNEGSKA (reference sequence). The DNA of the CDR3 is TGCAGTGCTAGACAGCGGGCGGGCTACACCTTC. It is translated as CSARQRAGYTF.

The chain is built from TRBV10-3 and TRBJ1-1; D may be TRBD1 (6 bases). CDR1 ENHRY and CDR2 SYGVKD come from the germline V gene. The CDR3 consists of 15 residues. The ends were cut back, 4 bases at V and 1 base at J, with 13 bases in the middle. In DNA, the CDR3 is TGTGCCATCAGTGCCGTAGGCAGGGGGAACACTGAAGCTTTCTTT. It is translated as CAISAVGRGNTEAFF.

CDR3 DNA sequence: TGTGCCAGCAGCACTGGCGCTCCGGGACAGCACACCTACGAGCAGTACTTC. Its translation is CASSTGAPGQHTYEQYF. The chain is built from TRBV5-4 and TRBJ2-7; 7 bases match TRBD1. Germline V gene data show CDR1 as SGHNT and CDR2 as YYREEE (reference sequence). The V segment lost 4 bases and the J segment 2 bases; nucleotides outside the gene matches: 15. There are 17 residues in the CDR3.

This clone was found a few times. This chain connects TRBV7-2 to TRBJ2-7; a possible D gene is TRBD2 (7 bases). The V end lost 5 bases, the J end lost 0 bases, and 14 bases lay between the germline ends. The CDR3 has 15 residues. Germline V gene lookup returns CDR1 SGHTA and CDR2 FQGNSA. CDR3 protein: CASSRTGGTSYEQYF. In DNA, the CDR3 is TGTGCCAGCAGCCGCACGGGGGGCACCTCCTACGAGCAGTACTTC.

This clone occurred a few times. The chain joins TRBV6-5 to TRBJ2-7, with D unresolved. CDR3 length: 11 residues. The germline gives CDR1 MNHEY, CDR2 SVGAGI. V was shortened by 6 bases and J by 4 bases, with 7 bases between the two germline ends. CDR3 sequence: CASRDGYEQYF. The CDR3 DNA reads TGTGCCAGCAGGGATGGATACGAGCAGTACTTC.

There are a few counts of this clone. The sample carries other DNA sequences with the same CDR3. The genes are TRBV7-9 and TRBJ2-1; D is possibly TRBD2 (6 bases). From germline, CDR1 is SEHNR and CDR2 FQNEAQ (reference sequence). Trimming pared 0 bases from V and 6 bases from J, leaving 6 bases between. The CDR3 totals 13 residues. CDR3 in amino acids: CASSLAGGNEQFF. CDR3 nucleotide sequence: TGTGCCAGCAGCTTAGCGGGGGGCAATGAGCAGTTCTTC.

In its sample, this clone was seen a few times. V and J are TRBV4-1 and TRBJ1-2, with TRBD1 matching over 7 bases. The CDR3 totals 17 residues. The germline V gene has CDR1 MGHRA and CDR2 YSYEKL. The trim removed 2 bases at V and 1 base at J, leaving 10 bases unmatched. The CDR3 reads CASSQTVGQVLNYGYTF. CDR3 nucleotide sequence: TGCGCCAGCAGCCAAACGGTCGGACAGGTCCTTAACTATGGCTACACCTTC.

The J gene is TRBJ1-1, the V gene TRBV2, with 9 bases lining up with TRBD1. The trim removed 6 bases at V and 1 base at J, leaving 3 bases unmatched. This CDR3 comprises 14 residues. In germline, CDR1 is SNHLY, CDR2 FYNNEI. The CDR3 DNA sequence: TGTGCCAGCAGAGGGACAGGGAGGAACACTGAAGCTTTCTTT. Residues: CASRGTGRNTEAFF.

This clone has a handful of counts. CDR3 bases: TGTGCCAGCAGCCTCCCTGGACTAGCGGGAGAGACCCTCACCGGGGAGCTGTTTTTT. This codes for CASSLPGLAGETLTGELFF. The J gene is TRBJ2-2, the V gene TRBV7-9, with TRBD2 identical over 13 bases. Germline trimming cut 5 bases from V and 4 bases from J; bases unmatched to any gene: 13. CDR1 is SEHNR and CDR2 is FQNEAQ in the germline V gene (reference sequence). The CDR3 runs to 19 residues.

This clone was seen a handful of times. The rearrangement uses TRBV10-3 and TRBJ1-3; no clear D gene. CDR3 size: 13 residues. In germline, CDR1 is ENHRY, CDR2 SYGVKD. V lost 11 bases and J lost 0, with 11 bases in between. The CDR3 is CASGRSSGNTIYF. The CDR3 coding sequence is TGTGCCTCCGGACGGAGCTCTGGAAACACCATATATTTT.